This paragraph reports one TCR beta chain. There is no known antigen for this receptor. No base qualities exist here, and no much larger clone lies one base off it. Reading from cysteine to phenylalanine, the CDR3 counts 14 amino acids. Of the read, only the CDR3 DNA is kept; its 42 bases are in frame from base 1. The germline V and J ends show losses of 5 bases and 6 bases respectively, and no gene match explains 9 bases of the junction. CDR1 and CDR2, per the germline V gene (reference sequence), are MNHEY and SMNVEV. The entry originates in a study of regulatory T cells in long-lasting Graves disease (dated by TCRdb to the early 2020s). At the level of the whole study: Patients with newly diagnosed Graves' disease had been on antithyroid drugs for under 3 months. TCR sequencing covered roughly 13 persistent and 20 or so newly diagnosed Graves' disease patients, around 33 samples in total. The study was registered as a clinical trial and conducted in China. Peripheral blood TCR sequencing and RNA sequencing compared persistent Graves' disease patients with newly diagnosed Graves' disease patients.

Libraries came from multiplex PCR. The run used an Illumina HiSeq 4000. CDR3 regions were amplified by Arm-PCR with iRepertoire HTBI primers to construct TCR beta libraries. Before sequencing, the PCR products went through gel purification. In the paper's pipeline: Across samples, around 62 TRBV and approximately 15 TRBJ segments were identified and used for gene usage analysis of CDR3 amino acid clonotypes. COPE and FqMerger were used to merge filtered high-quality paired reads into contigs. BLAST was used to align contigs to IMGT TRBV, TRBD and TRBJ reference genes, and CDR3 was defined according to IMGT. Highly expanded clones were defined as clonotypes with a frequency above 0.1%. Shannon entropy served as the measure of repertoire diversity, while the Gini coefficient captured V-J evenness. Public clonotypes were defined as clonotypes shared by more than one individual. Through fastp at Q25 and MiXCR, TCRdb rebuilt clones from the public reads, retaining in-frame beta chains. Here each entry gathers all rows of one CDR3 protein and keeps the most common genes and DNA. V and J calls and clone size were set by TCRdb, not the authors. The sample table holds 680,000 or so distinct CDR3 sequences, of which under 20% were seen once. 18% of the sample goes to the ten largest clones.

The label giving this sample's time point can be read as: newly diagnosed GD, antithyroid drugs for less than 3 months. For both TCR sequencing and RNA sequencing, RNA was extracted from PBMCs in TRIzol. The diagnosis of Graves' disease followed American Thyroid Association guidelines. Patients were recruited from an endocrinology department in Xi'an, China. Each patient gave roughly 8.4 milliliters of peripheral blood, collected in an EDTA anticoagulant tube. PBMCs were isolated by Ficoll Paque Plus density gradient separation without further T cell sorting. An Agilent 2100 Bioanalyzer and agarose gel were used to check RNA quality, while a NanoDrop 2000 measured RNA concentration. Findings and caveats that apply to the study as a whole: Compared with newly diagnosed patients, persistent Graves' disease patients had lower TCR Shannon entropy and fewer highly expanded clones, which suggests clonal expansion. Persistent patients shared more public clonotypes among themselves (around 2,500) than newly diagnosed patients did (approximately 900). Because the primary lesion, thyroid tissue, could not be accessed, the study looked at peripheral blood alone. Persistent disease showed preferential use of TRBV28, TRBJ1-2 and TRBJ2-5, whereas newly diagnosed disease favored TRBV20-1 and TRBJ2-1. The authors acknowledged the small sample size as a limitation that may reduce accuracy. Sequencing and analysis were restricted to the TCR beta chain.

The same sample was also used in a study of T cells in Graves' hyperthyroidism and ophthalmopathy. The second study also describes: Graves' hyperthyroidism was defined as stable when no progression to ophthalmopathy occurred over 18 months of follow-up. Hyperthyroidism patients were aged 18 to 65 years and newly diagnosed, with disease duration of less than 2 months. Any patient with an uncontrolled infection, another autoimmune disease, pregnancy or lactation was excluded. Clinical symptoms, serum thyroxine and TRAb, thyroid ultrasound, and orbital computed tomography formed the basis for the diagnoses. For the first round of RT-PCR on the TCR CDR3, the HTBI primer set was used together with the Qiagen OneStep RT-PCR kit. Blood samples also contained most of the expanded thyroid clonotypes (frequency above 0.001), which suggests that blood repertoires may reflect thyroid immune responses. A 13 V-J signature model separated ophthalmopathy from stable hyperthyroidism, with around 91% sensitivity and roughly 82% specificity in cross-validation and 80%/75% in testing. In validation, the model predicted progression to ophthalmopathy with just under 71% sensitivity and approximately 72% specificity, a median of 6.5 months before onset. TCR V-J signatures able to tell the groups apart were searched for in a discovery cohort of 90 to 100 patients, of whom around 43 had Graves' ophthalmopathy and around 58 had stable Graves' hyperthyroidism. An independent validation cohort of around 19 hyperthyroidism patients and 17 patients who later progressed to ophthalmopathy tested prospective prediction of ophthalmopathy. The 75 to 100 discovery patients were divided at random into training and test sets in a 7:3 ratio. In addition, the study compared T-cell repertoires in thyroid tissue and in blood from six Graves' hyperthyroidism patients. Once sampling was done, hyperthyroidism patients were given methimazole at a starting dose of 30 mg daily, whereas ophthalmopathy patients were given high-dose intravenous methylprednisolone. Libraries were constructed in a second round of multiplex PCR, after which size selection and purification were performed. Paired-end sequencing of the libraries was performed with 100 bp reads on an Illumina HiSeq2000. SOAPnuke was used to process the raw data, throwing out any read that contained adapters or uncalled bases, had a mean Phred below 15, or lacked an exact constant-primer or identifier match. High-quality paired reads were merged using COPE v1.2.5, and each unique nucleotide sequence was defined as a clonotype. MiTCR v1.1 was used to align clonotypes to the IMGT TRBV, TRBD and TRBJ reference segments. Analysis was restricted to V-J combinations with a frequency above 0.0001, which covered 99% to 99.2% of repertoires. The TCS score was defined as F50 (clonal expansion) divided by E x V (chaos), with BLOSUM62-based TCRdist calculated between CDR3 peptides within each V-J. Welch's t-statistics and random forest reduced 500 to 650 V-J features to about 13, which were used in a naive Bayes classifier (R e1071). No statistical method was used to fix the sample size in advance, and group allocation was not hidden from the investigators. The paper describes TCR Vbeta CDR3 sequencing of 140 or so peripheral blood samples, made up of 43 ophthalmopathy patients, approximately 73 hyperthyroidism patients and around 17 progressor patients.

This sequence was found in a woman aged 30 to 39 with Graves disease. Donor details come from another sample of the same person, matched by shared clones. Sequencing used peripheral blood mononuclear cells (PBMCs), obtained at new diagnosis, from a patient treated with antithyroid drugs. The chain couples TRBV27 to TRBJ2-7; 8 junctional bases match TRBD2. The CDR3 loop reads CASSIGRAATEQYF. The nucleotides are TGTGCCAGCAGTATCGGGAGGGCCGCCACCGAGCAGTACTTC.